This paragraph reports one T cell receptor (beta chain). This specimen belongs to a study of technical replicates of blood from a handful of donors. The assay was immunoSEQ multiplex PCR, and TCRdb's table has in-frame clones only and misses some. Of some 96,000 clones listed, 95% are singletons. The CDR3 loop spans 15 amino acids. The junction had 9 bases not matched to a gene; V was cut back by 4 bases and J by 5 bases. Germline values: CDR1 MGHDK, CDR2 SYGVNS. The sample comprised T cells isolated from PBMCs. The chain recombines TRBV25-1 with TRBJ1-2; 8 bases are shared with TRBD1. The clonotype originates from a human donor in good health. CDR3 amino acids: CASSGRDRKGYGYTF. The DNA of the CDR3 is TGTGCCAGCAGTGGACGGGACAGGAAGGGGTATGGCTACACCTTC.